What follows describes a single T cell receptor (beta chain). The antigen is undetermined. The sample belongs to a study of monozygotic twins with inflammatory bowel disease. Donors each contributed one blood sample measuring less than 3 ml. TCRalpha and TCRbeta cDNA went through two nested PCRs of approximately 17 and 9 cycles. After re-calling the 5' RACE reads, TCRdb lists one entry per CDR3 protein, DNA absent. With 420,000 or so distinct CDR3 sequences in the sample, the ten largest clones hold 2% to 3%. The study, taken as a whole, reports: Extra variability in the repertoires of patients may have come from differing immunosuppressive treatments. On the inverse Simpson index, IBD patients scored lower for TCRbeta diversity than healthy co-twins.

There are 14 residues in the CDR3. Germline assignment: CDR1 SQVTM and CDR2 ANQGSEA. The chain links TRBV29-1 to TRBJ2-1; lacking DNA, the TRBD2 call made by TCRdb goes unchecked. The sequence derives from a human donor with ulcerative colitis or Crohn's disease, or a healthy co-twin of an affected twin (not recorded which). Sequenced input: blood. CDR3: CSVRVPPNYNEQFF.